A single sample is the source of the 5 T cell receptor beta chains below, sequenced in a study of human T cells and chemical hapten exposure (dated by TCRdb to about 2021). Libraries were made using 5' RACE. For sequencing, an Illumina MiSeq was employed. TCRdb trimmed the raw reads at Q25, called clones with MiXCR and kept productive beta chains. Each record represents a unique CDR3 protein, reported with the most common genes and DNA among its rows. This sample comprises about 140,000 distinct CDR3 sequences, around 4.4% of them detected only once. The top ten clones comprise around 1.5% of the sample. Unfractionated whole blood was collected in Tempus Blood RNA tubes, and total RNA was extracted from that blood. Receptors were obtained from a female donor in good health.

This clonotype was seen a few times. The chain carries TRBV28 and TRBJ1-3, with 10 nucleotides matching TRBD1. Germline V gene lookup returns CDR1 MDHEN and CDR2 SYDVKM. The CDR3 is 17 amino acids. The junction had 5 bases not matched to a gene; V was cut back by 0 bases and J by 3 bases. The chain's CDR3 is CASSLWARTGGGNTIYF. As DNA, the CDR3 is TGTGCCAGCAGTTTATGGGCCAGGACAGGGGGTGGAAACACCATATATTTT.

This clonotype has at least ten counts. This chain links TRBV7-2 with TRBJ1-5; D is unclear. CDR3 length equals 14 residues. Germline CDR1 SGHTA, CDR2 FQGNSA. V was pared by 3 bases and J by 7 bases, with 13 bases between. The CDR3: CASSFGTPEQPQHF. As DNA, the CDR3 is TGTGCCAGCAGCTTTGGCACACCAGAACAGCCCCAGCATTTT.

This clonotype was counted many times. CDR3: CASSEGLFSEAFF. The CDR3 nucleotides are TGTGCCAGCAGCGAGGGCTTATTCTCTGAAGCTTTCTTT. The chain is built from TRBV21-1 and TRBJ1-1. TRBV21-1 is noted as a pseudogene. This CDR3 has 13 residues.

Comments on this clonotype: This may be a read error: a much more frequent sequence differs by one nucleotide. It is likely a read error, because the conserved phenylalanine at the end of the CDR3 is missing. V usage is TRBV29-1 and J usage is TRBJ1-1; D uncertain. This CDR3 is built from 12 residues. V gave up 3 bases and J gave up 3 bases, with 8 bases separating them. Germline lookup yields CDR1 SQVTM and CDR2 ANQGSEA. CDR3: CSVEVVDTEAFL. CDR3 bases: TGCAGCGTTGAGGTGGTTGACACTGAAGCTTTCTTG.

In this sample, this clonotype turned up many times. V and J are TRBV5-1 and TRBJ2-3; 9 bases agree with TRBD1. Germline trimming cut 4 bases from V and 6 bases from J; bases unmatched to any gene: 15. The germline V gene encodes CDR1 SGHRS and CDR2 YFSETQ. The CDR3 is made up of 17 amino acids. The CDR3 DNA follows: TGCGCCAGCAGCCCGCACAGGGGGCCCTTCCTTGGGGATACGCAGTATTTT. Translated: CASSPHRGPFLGDTQYF.